Sequencing of this T cell receptor beta chain was carried out in a study of cytomegalovirus exposure and HLA in healthy donors. Germline-derived CDR1 and CDR2 are SNHLY and FYNNEI. The trim removed 7 bases at V and 1 base at J, leaving 6 bases unmatched. This CDR3 region has 16 residues. 60 Vbeta and 13 Jbeta primers were used in PCR. The assay was immunoSEQ multiplex PCR, and TCRdb's table has in-frame clones only and misses some. The sample consists of around 140,000 clones, almost 85% of them appearing once. The clonotype originates from a man in his thirties or forties in good health and CMV-seropositive. The chain employs TRBV2 and TRBJ1-6, with 8 bases that match TRBD1. The source material was PBMCs. CDR3 coding DNA: TGTGCCAGCACCCGGGGACAGGAATCCTATAATTCACCCCTCCACTTT. Protein: CASTRGQESYNSPLHF.